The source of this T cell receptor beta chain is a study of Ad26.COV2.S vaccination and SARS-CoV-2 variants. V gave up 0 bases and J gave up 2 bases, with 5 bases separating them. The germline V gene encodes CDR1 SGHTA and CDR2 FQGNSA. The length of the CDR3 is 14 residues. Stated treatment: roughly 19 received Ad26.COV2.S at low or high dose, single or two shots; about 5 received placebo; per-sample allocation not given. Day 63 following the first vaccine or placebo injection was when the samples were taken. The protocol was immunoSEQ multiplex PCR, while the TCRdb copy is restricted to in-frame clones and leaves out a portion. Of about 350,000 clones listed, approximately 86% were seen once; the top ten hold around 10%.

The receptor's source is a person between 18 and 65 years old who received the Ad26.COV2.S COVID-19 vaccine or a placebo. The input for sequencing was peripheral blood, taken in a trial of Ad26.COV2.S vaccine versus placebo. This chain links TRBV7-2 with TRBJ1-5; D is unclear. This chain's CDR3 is CASSLAEGNQPQHF. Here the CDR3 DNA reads TGTGCCAGCAGCTTAGCCGAAGGCAATCAGCCCCAGCATTTT.